This T cell receptor beta chain was captured by sequencing in a study of cytomegalovirus exposure and HLA in healthy donors. This clone was detected only a few times. Vbeta (60) and Jbeta (13) primers were used in the PCR. Produced via immunoSEQ multiplex PCR; TCRdb's table is partial and in-frame only. The sample records 200,000 to 250,000 clones, about 70% being singletons. CDR1 is LNHNV and CDR2 is YYDKDF in the germline V gene (reference sequence). The trim removed 0 bases at V and 4 bases at J, leaving 4 bases unmatched. The length of the CDR3 is 15 residues. The TCR was taken from a middle-aged man in good health and CMV-seropositive. Sequencing was performed on PBMCs. The rearrangement uses TRBV15 and TRBJ2-5; 8 bases fit TRBD1. The chain's CDR3 is CATSRDYTGGETQYF. DNA for the CDR3: TGTGCCACCAGCAGAGATTATACAGGGGGAGAGACCCAGTACTTC. The full variable domain, completed using reference TRBV15 and TRBJ2-5, is DAMVIQNPRYQVTQFGKPVTLSCSQTLNHNVMYWYQQKSSQAPKLLFHYYDKDFNNEADTPDNFQSRRPNTSFCFLDIRSPGLGDTAMYLCATSRDYTGGETQYFGPGTRLLVL.